This is a list of T cell receptor beta chains from one sample in a study of T-cell memory formation after mild COVID-19. TCRdb re-analysed the 5' RACE reads in MiXCR, keeping a single row per CDR3 protein. The sample carries 390,000 or so distinct CDR3 sequences, approximately 15% recorded once. The sample taken for sequencing was PBMCs or a T cell subset sorted from them (not recorded which). The origin of the receptors is a man in his late teens or twenties who had mild COVID-19 (a few samples of this study predate the infection). Cell type and time point are not known. CDR3s include the opening cysteine and the closing phenylalanine or tryptophan. The order of the fields is CDR3 length, J gene, clone size, D gene, V gene, CDR3 DNA, CDR3 protein. A D gene is named only where the DNA matches it firmly. Only part of the rows carry a size: once, few, many, or a class if the clone is expanded.

length: 14; J: TRBJ1-1; size: NA; D: TRBD1; V: TRBV5-1; DNA: TGCGCCAGCAGCGCGACGACAGGGAGCACTGAAGCTTTCTTT; CDR3: CASSATTGSTEAFF
length: 14; J: TRBJ1-2; size: few; D: NA; V: TRBV20-1; DNA: TGCAGTGCTAGAGTCGAGGGTGTCTTGAGGGGCTACACCTTC; CDR3: CSARVEGVLRGYTF
length: 17; J: TRBJ1-3; size: few; D: NA; V: TRBV7-9; DNA: TGTGCCAGCAGGCTCGCCTGGGGTGTAAGCTCTGGAAACACCATATATTTT; CDR3: CASRLAWGVSSGNTIYF
length: 13; J: TRBJ2-1; size: NA; D: NA; V: TRBV10-1; DNA: TGCGCCAGCAGTGAGGCTGGGAGGTCTGAGCAGTTCTTC; CDR3: CASSEAGRSEQFF
length: 15; J: TRBJ1-3; size: NA; D: NA; V: TRBV5-1; DNA: TGCGCCAGCAGCTTGGGAGGGGGTCATGGAAACACCATATATTTT; CDR3: CASSLGGGHGNTIYF
length: 14; J: TRBJ2-7; size: few; D: TRBD1; V: TRBV5-1; DNA: TGCGCCAGCAGCTTGGGAGGACAGGGGGAGCAACAGTACTTC; CDR3: CASSLGGQGEQQYF
length: 15; J: TRBJ2-7; size: NA; D: TRBD1; V: TRBV5-1; DNA: TGCGCCAGCAGCTGGGGACAGGGGAGTGTCGACGAGCAGTACTTC; CDR3: CASSWGQGSVDEQYF
length: 14; J: TRBJ1-1; size: NA; D: TRBD1; V: TRBV9; DNA: TGTGCCAGCAGCGCTGACAGGGGGAACACTGAAGCTTTCTTT; CDR3: CASSADRGNTEAFF
length: 16; J: TRBJ2-7; size: few; D: NA; V: TRBV4-2; DNA: TGTGCCAGCAGCCAAGATAGCATCGGACAGAGCTACGAGCAGTACTTC; CDR3: CASSQDSIGQSYEQYF
length: 15; J: TRBJ2-7; size: NA; D: TRBD2; V: TRBV30; DNA: TGTGCCTGGAGTGTACGTCTCCGAGGGGAGGGGGAGCAGTACTTC; CDR3: CAWSVRLRGEGEQYF
length: 14; J: TRBJ1-4; size: few; D: NA; V: TRBV7-2; DNA: TGTGCCAGCAGCTTAGCAGGGTATGGGGAAAAACTGTTTTTT; CDR3: CASSLAGYGEKLFF